One and the same sample provided the 7 T cell receptor beta chains below, sequenced in a study of OX40 agonist ivuxolimab in advanced cancers. Libraries were prepared by immunoSEQ multiplex PCR; TCRdb keeps only in-frame clonotypes and omits some of them. This table holds about 66,000 clones, under 85% found once. The material was CD4+ or CD8+ T cells sorted from blood, obtained in a trial of the OX40 agonist ivuxolimab. The receptors originated from an adult with an advanced solid tumor such as melanoma, head and neck, liver or kidney cancer.

The chain is built from TRBV29-1 and TRBJ2-3; 8 bases align to TRBD1. Germline lookup yields CDR1 SQVTM and CDR2 ANQGSEA. The CDR3 consists of 11 residues. V shed 5 bases, J shed 7 bases, and the junction held 2 bases outside the gene matches. The CDR3 region is CSVRQGNTQYF. CDR3 nucleotide sequence: TGCAGCGTTCGACAGGGGAATACGCAGTATTTT.

J is TRBJ2-4 and V is TRBV28; 8 nucleotides agree with TRBD2. CDR1 is MDHEN, CDR2 SYDVKM, per germline. The CDR3 has 17 residues. J was trimmed by 3 bases and V by 8 bases; bases with no gene match: 15. The CDR3 sequence is CASLGSAGGRSKNIQYF. CDR3 DNA sequence: TGTGCCAGCCTTGGTAGCGCGGGGGGCCGAAGCAAAAACATTCAGTACTTC.

The rearrangement uses TRBV7-9 and TRBJ2-3; no firm D call. The germline CDR1 and CDR2 sequences are SEHNR and FQNEAQ (reference sequence). The CDR3 sequence is 12 residues long. V lost 1 base, J lost 7 bases, and 6 bases lay in between. The CDR3: CASSLEGYTQYF. The DNA of the CDR3 is TGTGCCAGCAGCTTAGAGGGTTATACGCAGTATTTT.

This clone occurred a few times. The chain joins TRBV19 to TRBJ1-2, with 8 bases that match TRBD1. Germline CDR1 is LNHDA and CDR2 is SQIVND (reference sequence). The CDR3 covers 14 residues. Trimming cost V 7 bases and J 7 bases; bases outside gene matches: 11. The CDR3 loop is CASTPDRDSGGYTF. The CDR3 nucleotides read TGTGCCAGTACCCCGGACAGGGATTCGGGTGGCTACACCTTC.

The J gene is TRBJ2-7, the V gene TRBV11-3; TRBD1 aligns across 8 bases. The CDR3 runs to 15 residues. CDR1 is SGHNT and CDR2 is YENEEA in the germline V gene. V lost 1 base and J lost 4; bases outside the gene matches: 6. The CDR3 DNA reads TGTGCCAGCAGCTTAGTGGCAGGGGGCAGGTACGAGCAGTACTTC. Translating it yields CASSLVAGGRYEQYF.

The rearrangement links TRBV5-1 to TRBJ2-5; TRBD2 agrees at 13 bases. The CDR3 totals 19 residues. V dropped 4 bases and J dropped 5; count of bases not matched to a gene: 17. Germline assignment: CDR1 SGHRS and CDR2 YFSETQ. The chain's CDR3 is CASSRELAGGPRLEETQYF. As DNA, the CDR3 is TGCGCCAGCAGCAGAGAACTAGCGGGAGGGCCCCGCTTGGAGGAGACCCAGTACTTC. The full variable domain, in which reference TRBV5-1 and TRBJ2-5 provide the parts outside the CDR3, is KAGVTQTPRYLIKTRGQQVTLSCSPISGHRSVSWYQQTPGQGLQFLFEYFSETQRNKGNFPGRFSGRQFSNSRSEMNVSTLELGDSALYLCASSRELAGGPRLEETQYFGPGTRLLVL.

V is TRBV27 and J is TRBJ2-6; D perhaps matches TRBD2 (6 bases). Per the germline V gene, CDR1 is MNHEY and CDR2 is SMNVEV (reference sequence). Trimming cost V 3 bases and J 0 bases, with 21 bases left between them. The length of the CDR3 is 20 residues. The CDR3 DNA reads TGTGCCAGCAGTTTTTTTGGATGGGCTAGCGAAGACTCTGGGGCCAACGTCCTGACTTTC. It codes for CASSFFGWASEDSGANVLTF.